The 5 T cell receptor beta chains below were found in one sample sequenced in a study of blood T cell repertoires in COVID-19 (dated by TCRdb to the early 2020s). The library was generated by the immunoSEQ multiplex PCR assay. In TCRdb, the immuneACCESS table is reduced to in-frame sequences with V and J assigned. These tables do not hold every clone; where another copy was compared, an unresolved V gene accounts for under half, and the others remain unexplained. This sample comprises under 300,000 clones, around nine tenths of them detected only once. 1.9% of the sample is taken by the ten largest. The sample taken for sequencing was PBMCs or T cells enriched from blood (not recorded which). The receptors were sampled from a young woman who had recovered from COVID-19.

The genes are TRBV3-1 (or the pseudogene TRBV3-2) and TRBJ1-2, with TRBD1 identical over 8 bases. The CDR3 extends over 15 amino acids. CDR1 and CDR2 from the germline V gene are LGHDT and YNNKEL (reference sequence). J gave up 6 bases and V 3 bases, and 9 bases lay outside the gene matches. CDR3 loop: CASSHLGQGGNGYTF. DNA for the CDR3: TGTGCCAGCAGCCATCTCGGACAGGGCGGGAATGGCTACACCTTC.

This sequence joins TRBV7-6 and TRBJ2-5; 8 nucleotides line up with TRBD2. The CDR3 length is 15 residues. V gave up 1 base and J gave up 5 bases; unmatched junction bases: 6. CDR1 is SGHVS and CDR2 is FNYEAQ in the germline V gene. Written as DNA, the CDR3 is TGTGCCAGCAGCTTAGTGTCGGGGGGGCGCGAGACCCAGTACTTC. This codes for CASSLVSGGRETQYF.

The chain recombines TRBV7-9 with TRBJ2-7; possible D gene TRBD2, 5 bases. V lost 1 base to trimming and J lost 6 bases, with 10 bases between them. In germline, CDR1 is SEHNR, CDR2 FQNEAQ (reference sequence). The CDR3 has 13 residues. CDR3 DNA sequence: TGTGCCAGCAGCTTAGGGAGTGCGGGCGAGCAGTACTTC. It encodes CASSLGSAGEQYF.

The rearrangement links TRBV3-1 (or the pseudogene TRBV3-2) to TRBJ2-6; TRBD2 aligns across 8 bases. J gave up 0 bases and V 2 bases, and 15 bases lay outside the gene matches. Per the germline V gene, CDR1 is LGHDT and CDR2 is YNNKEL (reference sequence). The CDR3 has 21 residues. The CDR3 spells CASSQYAGGVGGTSGANVLTF. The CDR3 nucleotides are TGTGCCAGCAGCCAATACGCGGGAGGAGTGGGGGGGACCTCTGGGGCCAACGTCCTGACTTTC.

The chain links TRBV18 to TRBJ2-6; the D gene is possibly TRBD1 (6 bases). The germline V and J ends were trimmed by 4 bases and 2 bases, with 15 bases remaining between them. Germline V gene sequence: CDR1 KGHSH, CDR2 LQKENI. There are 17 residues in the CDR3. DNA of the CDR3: TGTGCCAGCTCACACCGGGACAAAGTGCCTGGGGCCAACGTCCTGACTTTC. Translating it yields CASSHRDKVPGANVLTF.